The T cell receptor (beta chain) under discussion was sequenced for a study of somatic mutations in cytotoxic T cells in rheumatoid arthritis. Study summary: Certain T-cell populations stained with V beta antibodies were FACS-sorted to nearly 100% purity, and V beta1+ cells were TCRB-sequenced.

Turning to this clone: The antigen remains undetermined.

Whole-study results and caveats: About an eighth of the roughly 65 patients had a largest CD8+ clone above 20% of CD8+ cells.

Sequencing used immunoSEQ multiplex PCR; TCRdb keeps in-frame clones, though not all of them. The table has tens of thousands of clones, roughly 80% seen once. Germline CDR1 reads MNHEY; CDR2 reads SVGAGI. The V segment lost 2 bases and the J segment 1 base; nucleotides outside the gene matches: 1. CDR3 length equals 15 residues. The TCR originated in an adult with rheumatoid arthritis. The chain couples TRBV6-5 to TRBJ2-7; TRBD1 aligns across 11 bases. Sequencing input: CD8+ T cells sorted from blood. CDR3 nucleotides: TGTGCCAGCAGTTACGGACAGGGGGCATCCTACGAGCAGTACTTC. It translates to CASSYGQGASYEQYF.